Presented here are 5 T cell receptor beta chains from one specimen sequenced in a study of PD-1 blockade in classical Hodgkin lymphoma. Profiling relied on immunoSEQ multiplex PCR, and the TCRdb table lists in-frame clones only, not all of them. The sample has fewer than 95,000 clones; 83% are singletons. Time point described: cycle 4 day 1 (C4D1), after more than five weeks of nivolumab. Brentuximab vedotin exposure varied, and every patient relapsed after autologous stem cell transplantation. The specimen was peripheral blood mononuclear cells (PBMCs), collected before the fourth cycle of nivolumab. These receptors came from a human donor with classical Hodgkin lymphoma.

This clone was observed a handful of times. V gene TRBV10-3 combines with J gene TRBJ1-5, with 8 bases that match TRBD1. V shed 8 bases, J shed 4 bases, and the junction held 1 base outside the gene matches. The CDR3 is 12 amino acids. The germline V gene encodes CDR1 ENHRY and CDR2 SYGVKD. CDR3 loop: CAIRQGNQPQHF. The CDR3, as DNA: TGTGCCATCCGACAGGGGAATCAGCCCCAGCATTTT.

The chain employs TRBV5-1 and TRBJ2-2; 8 bases match TRBD2. Germline V lookup: CDR1 SGHRS, CDR2 YFSETQ. The CDR3 is 15 amino acids. J gave up 5 bases and V 7 bases, and 10 bases lay outside the gene matches. The CDR3 loop is CASSSVSGITGELFF. In nucleotides, the CDR3 is TGCGCCAGCTCTTCGGTTAGCGGGATTACCGGGGAGCTGTTTTTT.

J is TRBJ2-7 and V is TRBV15; D is unresolved. This CDR3 is 15 amino acids long. Germline values: CDR1 LNHNV, CDR2 YYDKDF (reference sequence). Trimming removed 0 bases from V and 2 bases from J, with 11 bases in between. Here the CDR3 reads CATSRDYWTPYEQYF. The CDR3 DNA sequence: TGTGCCACCAGCAGAGATTACTGGACCCCCTACGAGCAGTACTTC.

V gene TRBV27 combines with J gene TRBJ1-4; D is perhaps TRBD1 (6 bases). V was cut by 1 base and J by 2 bases, with 11 bases left in between. Germline CDR1 and CDR2: MNHEY and SMNVEV (reference sequence). The CDR3 spans 16 residues. The DNA of the CDR3 is TGTGCCAGCAGTTTATTGGGGGCCGGGACTAATGAAAAACTGTTTTTT. Residues: CASSLLGAGTNEKLFF.

This clone was found a few times. In nucleotides, the CDR3 is TGTGCCAGCAGCCAAGATCGTAGCGAGGCTGGCAATGAGCAGTTCTTC. Amino acids: CASSQDRSEAGNEQFF. The gene calls are TRBV4-2 and TRBJ2-1, with D possibly matching TRBD2 (5 bases). The germline V gene encodes CDR1 LGHNA and CDR2 YNFKEQ. Trimming shortened V by 0 bases and J by 6 bases, and 15 bases separated the two germline ends. This CDR3 region has 16 residues.